Listed below are T cell receptor beta chains from one sample, sequenced in a study of Ad26.COV2.S vaccination and SARS-CoV-2 variants. Repertoires were generated with immunoSEQ multiplex PCR, while TCRdb's copy carries only in-frame clones and drops some. The sample comprises about 680,000 clones, 70% to 90% of which are singletons, and about 1.5% rests with the top ten. The input for sequencing was peripheral blood, taken in a trial of Ad26.COV2.S vaccine versus placebo. Receptors originate from a person between 18 and 60 years old who received the Ad26.COV2.S COVID-19 vaccine or a placebo. The CDR3 runs from the conserved cysteine through the conserved F or W. A D gene is named only where the DNA matches it firmly. A clone size is listed for some rows: how often the clone was seen (once, few, many), or a class if it is expanded.

J gene	D gene	V gene	clone size	CDR3 DNA	CDR3 protein
TRBJ2-1	-	TRBV11-3	-	TGTGCCAGCAGCTTAGGGGGGGAGCAGTTCTTC	CASSLGGEQFF
TRBJ2-1	TRBD2	TRBV6-5	-	TGTGCCAGCAGGGCTAGCGGGAGCGATGAGCAGTTCTTC	CASRASGSDEQFF
TRBJ2-2	-	TRBV4-2	-	TGTGCCAGCAGCCAAGGATCCGGGGAGCTGTTTTTT	CASSQGSGELFF
TRBJ1-2	-	TRBV18	-	TGTGCCAGCACCCCGGAGGGGAATGGCTACACCTTC	CASTPEGNGYTF
TRBJ1-5	-	TRBV30	-	TGTGCCTGGAGTTTAGTCAATCAGCCCCAGCATTTT	CAWSLVNQPQHF
TRBJ1-4	TRBD1	TRBV5-1	-	TGCGCCAGCAGCTTGTCCCCAGGGGGGGGAACTAATGAAAAACTGTTTTTT	CASSLSPGGGTNEKLFF
TRBJ2-3	-	TRBV15	-	TGTGCCACCAGCAGAGAGTTAGCAGGCGGAGATACGCAGTATTTT	CATSRELAGGDTQYF
TRBJ2-1	TRBD2	TRBV12-3/TRBV12-4	-	TGTGCCAGCAGTTGGGAGGGGAGCGCTGAGCAGTTCTTC	CASSWEGSAEQFF
TRBJ1-1	TRBD1	TRBV27	once	TGTGCCAGCAGTTCCTGGGGACAGGGGAACACTGAAGCTTTCTTT	CASSSWGQGNTEAFF
TRBJ2-5	-	TRBV6-6	-	TGTGCCAGCACGAGGGCAGAGACCCAGTACTTC	CASTRAETQYF
TRBJ2-3	TRBD2	TRBV7-9	-	TGTGCCAGCAGCTTAAGGCTAGCGGGGCTCACAGATACGCAGTATTTT	CASSLRLAGLTDTQYF
TRBJ2-2	TRBD2	TRBV4-3	-	TGCGCCAGCAGCCAAGAACTAAGCGGGGAACTCACCGGGGAGCTGTTTTTT	CASSQELSGELTGELFF
TRBJ2-5	-	TRBV5-1	-	TGCGCCAGCAGCTTGGCTATGGGGGTACAAGAGACCCAGTACTTC	CASSLAMGVQETQYF
TRBJ2-7	TRBD1	TRBV18	-	TGTGCCAGCTCACCTCCGGGACAGGGATACGAGCAGTACTTC	CASSPPGQGYEQYF
TRBJ1-4	-	TRBV7-9	-	TGTGCCAGCAGCCGGCCCCCCGGAGGGCAAAATGAAAAACTGTTTTTT	CASSRPPGGQNEKLFF
TRBJ2-3	-	TRBV30	-	TGTGCCTGGGCTGCGCCTTCGGTAGATACGCAGTATTTT	CAWAAPSVDTQYF
TRBJ2-1	-	TRBV24-1	-	TGTGCCACCAGTGTCCTGGGGAGCTCCTACAATGAGCAGTTCTTC	CATSVLGSSYNEQFF
TRBJ2-5	-	TRBV7-2	-	TGTGCCAGCAGCTCCCTGATGGGGCCGGGGCTCCCATCGTACTTC	CASSSLMGPGLPSYF
TRBJ1-5	TRBD1	TRBV7-2	-	TGTGCCAGCAGCTCTCCGGGACAGGGACAAAACCAGCCCCAGCATTTT	CASSSPGQGQNQPQHF
TRBJ1-5	TRBD1	TRBV2	-	TGTGCCAGCAGCATGGGACAGGGGTATCAGCCCCAGCATTTT	CASSMGQGYQPQHF
TRBJ2-1	TRBD2	TRBV6-5	-	TGTGCCACAGGGGGACTAGCGGTCAATGAGCAGTTCTTC	CATGGLAVNEQFF
TRBJ2-3	TRBD2	TRBV7-2	few	TGTGCCAGCAGCTCCGGGGGGACAGATACGCAGTATTTT	CASSSGGTDTQYF
TRBJ2-7	-	TRBV19	-	TGTGCCAGTAGTATCTTAGCAGGGCATGGATACGAGCAGTACTTC	CASSILAGHGYEQYF
TRBJ2-2	TRBD1	TRBV5-1	-	TGCGCCAGCAGCAAACCCGGGACAGGGGGGACCGGGGAGCTGTTTTTT	CASSKPGTGGTGELFF
TRBJ1-4	TRBD1	TRBV11-2	-	TGTGCCAGCAGCTCCCGGGACAGCCAAGAAAAACTGTTTTTT	CASSSRDSQEKLFF
TRBJ1-2	-	TRBV7-2	-	TGTGCCAGCAGCTTAGCACAGGGAGATGGCTACACCTTC	CASSLAQGDGYTF
TRBJ2-2	-	TRBV5-1	-	TGCGCCAGCAGCTTGGCTCTAGCGATTAACACCGGGGAGCTGTTTTTT	CASSLALAINTGELFF
TRBJ2-1	-	TRBV19	-	TGTGCCAGCCGAGTTAGCACCTACAATGAGCAGTTCTTC	CASRVSTYNEQFF
TRBJ1-4	-	TRBV19	-	TGTGCCAGTAGTACCTCCGCAGGGATCCGAACTAATGAAAAACTGTTTTTT	CASSTSAGIRTNEKLFF
TRBJ2-2	-	TRBV18	-	TGTGCCAGCTCGGGACGGGACACCGGGGAGCTGTTTTTT	CASSGRDTGELFF
TRBJ2-6	-	TRBV4-2	-	TGTGCCAGCTCGGGCCGTACTTTCTCTGGGGCCAACGTCCTGACTTTC	CASSGRTFSGANVLTF
TRBJ1-1	-	TRBV14	-	TGTGCCAGCAGCCCCGACAGTCGACGGAACACTGAAGCTTTCTTT	CASSPDSRRNTEAFF
TRBJ2-1	-	TRBV7-9	few	TGTGCCAGCAGCTCCAGACAAACCTACAATGAGCAGTTCTTC	CASSSRQTYNEQFF
TRBJ2-1	TRBD2	TRBV10-3	-	TGTGCCATCAGTTTAGCGGGAGGGAGCAATGAGCAGTTCTTC	CAISLAGGSNEQFF
TRBJ1-5	-	TRBV10-1	few	TGCGCCAGCAGTGAGAGGTCGGGGGGGGGCAATCAGCCCCAGCATTTT	CASSERSGGGNQPQHF
TRBJ1-1	-	TRBV6-5	once	TGTGCCAGCAGTTACTCGCCCGGGAACACTGAAGCTTTCTTT	CASSYSPGNTEAFF
TRBJ1-1	-	TRBV30	once	TGTGCCTGGAGTCTCACAGACGAAGCTTTCTTT	CAWSLTDEAFF
TRBJ2-3	-	TRBV6-5	-	TGTGCCAGCACCTCCGGGACTGCTAGCACAGATACGCAGTATTTT	CASTSGTASTDTQYF
TRBJ2-5	TRBD1	TRBV29-1	-	TGCAGCGCCGACAGGGGAGCGGATCAGACCCAGTACTTC	CSADRGADQTQYF
TRBJ2-3	TRBD2	TRBV20-1	-	TGCAGTGCTAGTGAGGGAGGGGGCACAGATACGCAGTATTTT	CSASEGGGTDTQYF
TRBJ2-1	TRBD2	TRBV3-1/TRBV3-2	-	TGTGCCAGCAGCCAAGGTGGACTAGCCAAGAGCTCCTACAATGAGCAGTTCTTC	CASSQGGLAKSSYNEQFF
TRBJ1-5	TRBD1	TRBV7-8	-	TGTGCCAGCAGCCGCGGGACAGGGACACAGCCCCAGCATTTT	CASSRGTGTQPQHF
TRBJ2-1	TRBD1	TRBV7-3	-	TGTGCCAGCAGCTTAACGAGGGGACAGGACAATGAGCAGTTCTTC	CASSLTRGQDNEQFF
TRBJ1-2	-	TRBV6-5	-	TGTGCCAGCAGTTACTCGGGGGATCGCTATGGCTACACCTTC	CASSYSGDRYGYTF
TRBJ2-2	-	TRBV9	-	TGTGCCAGCAGCGTAGCGCCGTCTGCGGGCACCGGGGAGCTGTTTTTT	CASSVAPSAGTGELFF
TRBJ2-3	-	TRBV7-2	-	TGTGCCAGCAGCCCTCCCCCTAGTGCGGATACGCAGTATTTT	CASSPPPSADTQYF
TRBJ1-2	-	TRBV7-9	few	TGTGCCAGCAGCTGGGGACACCCCGCTAACTATGGCTACACCTTC	CASSWGHPANYGYTF
TRBJ1-2	TRBD1	TRBV24-1	-	TGTGCCACCAGTGACACCGGGACAGGGAATGGCTACACCTTC	CATSDTGTGNGYTF